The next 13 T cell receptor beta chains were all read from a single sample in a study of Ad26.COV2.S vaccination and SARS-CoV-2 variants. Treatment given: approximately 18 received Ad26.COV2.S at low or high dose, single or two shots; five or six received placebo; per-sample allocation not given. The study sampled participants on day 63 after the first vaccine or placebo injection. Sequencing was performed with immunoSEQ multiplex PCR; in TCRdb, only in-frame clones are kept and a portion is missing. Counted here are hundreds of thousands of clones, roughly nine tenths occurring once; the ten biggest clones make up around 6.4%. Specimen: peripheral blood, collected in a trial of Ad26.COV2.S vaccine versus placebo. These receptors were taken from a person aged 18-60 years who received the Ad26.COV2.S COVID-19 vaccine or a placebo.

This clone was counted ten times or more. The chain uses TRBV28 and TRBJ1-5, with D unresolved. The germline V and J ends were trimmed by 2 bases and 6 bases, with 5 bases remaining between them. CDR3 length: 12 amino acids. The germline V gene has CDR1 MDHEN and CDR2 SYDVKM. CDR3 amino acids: CASSLEVQPQHF. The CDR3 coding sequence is TGTGCCAGCAGTTTAGAGGTTCAGCCCCAGCATTTT.

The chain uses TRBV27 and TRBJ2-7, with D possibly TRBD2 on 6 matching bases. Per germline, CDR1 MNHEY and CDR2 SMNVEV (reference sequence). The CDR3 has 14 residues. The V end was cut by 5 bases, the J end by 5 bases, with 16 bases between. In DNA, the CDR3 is TGTGCCAGCAGTCAACTCGGGAGTCTAGACGAGCAGTACTTC. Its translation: CASSQLGSLDEQYF.

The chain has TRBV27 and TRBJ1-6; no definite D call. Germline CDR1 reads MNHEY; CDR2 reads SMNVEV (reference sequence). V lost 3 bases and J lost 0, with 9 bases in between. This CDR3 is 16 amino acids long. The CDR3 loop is CASSFMTRSYNSPLHF. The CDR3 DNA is TGTGCCAGCAGTTTCATGACGCGCTCCTATAATTCACCCCTCCACTTT.

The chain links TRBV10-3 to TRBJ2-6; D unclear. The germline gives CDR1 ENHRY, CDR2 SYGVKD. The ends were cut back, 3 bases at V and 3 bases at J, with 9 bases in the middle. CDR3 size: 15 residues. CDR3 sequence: CAISDPVFGANVLTF. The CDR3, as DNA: TGTGCCATCAGTGACCCGGTGTTTGGGGCCAACGTCCTGACTTTC.

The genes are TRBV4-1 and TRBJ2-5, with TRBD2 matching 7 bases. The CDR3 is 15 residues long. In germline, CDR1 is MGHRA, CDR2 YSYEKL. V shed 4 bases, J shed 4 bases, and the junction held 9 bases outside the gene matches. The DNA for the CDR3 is TGCGCCAGCAGCCTCCGGGGCGGGGGTGCAGAGACCCAGTACTTC. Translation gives CASSLRGGGAETQYF.

Written as DNA, the CDR3 is TGTGCCAGCAGCCCAACGGCCTCCTTCGTGCAGTACTTC. As protein: CASSPTASFVQYF. The chain uses TRBV7-9 and TRBJ2-7, with D unclear. The V end was cut by 5 bases, the J end by 9 bases, with 17 bases between. The CDR3 runs to 13 residues. Per the germline V gene, CDR1 is SEHNR and CDR2 is FQNEAQ (reference sequence).

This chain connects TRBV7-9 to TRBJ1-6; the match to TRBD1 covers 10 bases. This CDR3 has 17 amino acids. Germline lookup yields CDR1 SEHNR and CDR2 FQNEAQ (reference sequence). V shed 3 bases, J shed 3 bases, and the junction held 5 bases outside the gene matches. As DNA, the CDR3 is TGTGCCAGCAGCTTCCCGGGACAGGGGTACTATAATTCACCCCTCCACTTT. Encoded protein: CASSFPGQGYYNSPLHF.

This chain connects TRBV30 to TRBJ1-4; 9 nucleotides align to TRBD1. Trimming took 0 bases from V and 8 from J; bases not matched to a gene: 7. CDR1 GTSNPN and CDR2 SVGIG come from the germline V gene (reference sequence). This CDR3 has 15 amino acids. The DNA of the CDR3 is TGTGCCTGGAGTGTCCCGGGACAGGGAGGGGAAAAACTGTTTTTT. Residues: CAWSVPGQGGEKLFF.

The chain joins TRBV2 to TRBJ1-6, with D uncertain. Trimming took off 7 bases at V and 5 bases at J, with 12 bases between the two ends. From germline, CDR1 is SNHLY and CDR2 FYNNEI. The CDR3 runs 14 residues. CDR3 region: CASTTGRNNSPLHF. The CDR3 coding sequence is TGTGCCAGCACCACGGGAAGGAATAATTCACCCCTCCACTTT.

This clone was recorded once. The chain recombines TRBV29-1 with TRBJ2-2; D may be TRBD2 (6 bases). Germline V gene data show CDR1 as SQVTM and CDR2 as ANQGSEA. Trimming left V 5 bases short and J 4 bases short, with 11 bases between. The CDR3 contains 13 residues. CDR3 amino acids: CSVMVGGTGELFF. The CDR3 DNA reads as TGCAGCGTTATGGTGGGGGGCACCGGGGAGCTGTTTTTT.

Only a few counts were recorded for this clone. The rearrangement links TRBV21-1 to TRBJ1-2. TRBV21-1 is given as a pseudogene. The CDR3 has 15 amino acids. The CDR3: CASSKALLRCYGYTF. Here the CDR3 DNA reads TGTGCCAGCAGCAAAGCCCTACTTCGGTGCTATGGCTACACCTTC.

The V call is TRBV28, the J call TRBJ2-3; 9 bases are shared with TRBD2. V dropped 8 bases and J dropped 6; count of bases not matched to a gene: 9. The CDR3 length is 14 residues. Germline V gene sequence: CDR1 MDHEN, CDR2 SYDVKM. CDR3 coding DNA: TGTGCCAGCGGTAGCGGGAGTTGGATTGATACGCAGTATTTT. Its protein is CASGSGSWIDTQYF.

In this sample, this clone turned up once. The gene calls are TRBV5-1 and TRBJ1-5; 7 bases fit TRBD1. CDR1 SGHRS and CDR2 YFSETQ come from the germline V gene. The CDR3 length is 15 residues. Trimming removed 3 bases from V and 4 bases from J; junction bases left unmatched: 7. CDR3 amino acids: CASSSGGGINQPQHF. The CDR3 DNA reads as TGCGCCAGCAGCTCAGGGGGAGGGATAAATCAGCCCCAGCATTTT.